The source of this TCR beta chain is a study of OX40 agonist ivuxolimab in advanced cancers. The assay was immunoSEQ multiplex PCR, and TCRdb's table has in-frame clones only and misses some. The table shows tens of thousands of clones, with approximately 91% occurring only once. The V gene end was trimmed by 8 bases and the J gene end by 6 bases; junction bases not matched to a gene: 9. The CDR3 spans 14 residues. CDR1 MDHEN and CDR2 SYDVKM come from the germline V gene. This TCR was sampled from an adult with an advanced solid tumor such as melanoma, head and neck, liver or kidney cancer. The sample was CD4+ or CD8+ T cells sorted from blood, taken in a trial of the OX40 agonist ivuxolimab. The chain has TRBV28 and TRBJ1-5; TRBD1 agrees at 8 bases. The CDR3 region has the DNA TGTGCCAGCTGTGCAGACAGGGGCTTTCAGCCCCAGCATTTT. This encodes CASCADRGFQPQHF.